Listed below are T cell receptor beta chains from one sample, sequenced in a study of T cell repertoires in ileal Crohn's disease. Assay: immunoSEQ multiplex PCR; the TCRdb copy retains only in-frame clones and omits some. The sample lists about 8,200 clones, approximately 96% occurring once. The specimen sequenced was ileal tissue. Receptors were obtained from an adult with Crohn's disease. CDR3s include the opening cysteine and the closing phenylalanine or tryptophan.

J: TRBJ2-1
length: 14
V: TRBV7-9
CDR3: CASSLAGSLNEQFF

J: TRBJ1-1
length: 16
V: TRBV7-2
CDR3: CASSSRQGVPLTEAFF

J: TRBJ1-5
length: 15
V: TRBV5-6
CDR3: CASSLFRGIYQPQHF

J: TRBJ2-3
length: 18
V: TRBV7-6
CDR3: CASSVGTYRARGTDTQYF

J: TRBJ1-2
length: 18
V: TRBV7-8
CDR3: CASSSAGTGADYNYGYTF

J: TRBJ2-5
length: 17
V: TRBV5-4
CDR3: CASRGDLGLAGVETQYF

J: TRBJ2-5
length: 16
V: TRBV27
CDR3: CASSLRSGGNQETQYF

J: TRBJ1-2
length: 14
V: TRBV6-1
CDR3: CASSEITFNYGYTF

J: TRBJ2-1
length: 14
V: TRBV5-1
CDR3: CASSLGAANNEQFF

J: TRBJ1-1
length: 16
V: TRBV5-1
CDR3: CASSLIYRDMGTEAFF

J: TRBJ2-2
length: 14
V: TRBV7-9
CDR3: CASSLPRNTGELFF

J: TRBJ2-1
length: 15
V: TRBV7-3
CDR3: CASSLLPGTNNEQFF

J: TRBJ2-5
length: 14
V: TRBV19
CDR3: CASSGSGLGETQYF

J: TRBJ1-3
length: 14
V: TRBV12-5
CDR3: CASGRGGSGNTIYF

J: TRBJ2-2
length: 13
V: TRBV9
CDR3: CASSVTSTGELFF

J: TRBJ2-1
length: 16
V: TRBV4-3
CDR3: CASSQESPGQHNEQFF

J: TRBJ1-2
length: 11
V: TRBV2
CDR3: CASSAPGGYTF

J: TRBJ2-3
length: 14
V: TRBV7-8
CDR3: CASSRDYPTDTQYF

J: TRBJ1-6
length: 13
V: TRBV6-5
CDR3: CASSRQRDSPLHF

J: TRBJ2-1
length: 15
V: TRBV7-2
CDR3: CASSSTSGGVNEQFF

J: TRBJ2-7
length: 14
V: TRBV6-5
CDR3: CASSLDRFSYEQYF

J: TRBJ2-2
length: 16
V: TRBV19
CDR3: CASSTPSGGNTGELFF

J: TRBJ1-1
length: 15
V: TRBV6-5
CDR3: CASSLKGGKNTEAFF

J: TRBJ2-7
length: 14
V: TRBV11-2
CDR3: CASSWTSPSYEQYF

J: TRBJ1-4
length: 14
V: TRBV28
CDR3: CASSLPQGYEKLFF

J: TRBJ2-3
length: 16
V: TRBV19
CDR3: CASNPKQGSFTDTQYF

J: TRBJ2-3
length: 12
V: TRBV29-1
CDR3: CSVEQGTDTQYF

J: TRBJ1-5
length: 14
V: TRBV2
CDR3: CASNTQGGSQPQHF

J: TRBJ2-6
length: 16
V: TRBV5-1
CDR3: CASSFRPGTGANVLTF

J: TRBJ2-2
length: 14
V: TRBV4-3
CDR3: CASSPRGEGGELFF

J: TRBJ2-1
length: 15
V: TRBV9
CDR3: CASSVAGTSYNEQFF

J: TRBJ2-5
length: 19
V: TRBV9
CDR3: CASSVGLGLAGRYQETQYF

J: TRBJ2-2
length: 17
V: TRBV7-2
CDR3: CASSRTRQGANTGELFF

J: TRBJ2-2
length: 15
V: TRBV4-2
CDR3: CASSQDQGNTGELFF

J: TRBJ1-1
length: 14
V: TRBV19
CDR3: CASSVRGVNTEAFF

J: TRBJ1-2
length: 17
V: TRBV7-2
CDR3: CASSLGGGRQLSYGYTF

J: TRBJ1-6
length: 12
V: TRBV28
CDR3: CAGGQGSSPLHF

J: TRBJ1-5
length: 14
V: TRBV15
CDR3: CATSTHRGSSTQHF

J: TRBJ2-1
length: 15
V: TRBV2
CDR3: CASRGAGGGFYEQFF

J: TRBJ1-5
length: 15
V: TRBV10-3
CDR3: CAISEGQLDNQPQHF